These T cell receptor beta chains were read from a single sample in a study of OX40 agonist ivuxolimab in advanced cancers. Using immunoSEQ multiplex PCR, the repertoire was profiled, and TCRdb retains in-frame clones only, with some absent. The sample consists of over 65,000 clones, roughly 80% of them appearing once. Specimen: CD4+ or CD8+ T cells sorted from blood, collected in a trial of the OX40 agonist ivuxolimab. These receptors were taken from an adult with an advanced solid tumor such as melanoma, head and neck, liver or kidney cancer. Both conserved end residues are part of each CDR3. The order of the fields is V gene, J gene, CDR3 protein.

>TRBV15|TRBJ2-5
CATSGKGNDQETRYF
>TRBV27|TRBJ2-3
CASHPPSLAGVSDTQYF
>TRBV5-1|TRBJ2-5
CASSFGGREETQYF
>TRBV5-4|TRBJ2-7
CASNNRGEQYF
>TRBV9|TRBJ2-3
CASSVVKVAGAVDTQYF
>TRBV28|TRBJ2-6
CASSPGGSGANVLTF
>TRBV6-4|TRBJ1-2
CASSDGQNYGYTF
>TRBV5-5|TRBJ1-4
CASSVLAVSVNEKLFF
>TRBV5-1|TRBJ2-3
CASSLFLRASTDTQYF
>TRBV28|TRBJ1-2
CASSSTGEANYGYTF
>TRBV7-2|TRBJ2-7
CASSVGLATAYEQYF
>TRBV2|TRBJ1-3
CASWRGPGNTIYF
>TRBV7-2|TRBJ2-7
CASSPQRGQGSYEQYF